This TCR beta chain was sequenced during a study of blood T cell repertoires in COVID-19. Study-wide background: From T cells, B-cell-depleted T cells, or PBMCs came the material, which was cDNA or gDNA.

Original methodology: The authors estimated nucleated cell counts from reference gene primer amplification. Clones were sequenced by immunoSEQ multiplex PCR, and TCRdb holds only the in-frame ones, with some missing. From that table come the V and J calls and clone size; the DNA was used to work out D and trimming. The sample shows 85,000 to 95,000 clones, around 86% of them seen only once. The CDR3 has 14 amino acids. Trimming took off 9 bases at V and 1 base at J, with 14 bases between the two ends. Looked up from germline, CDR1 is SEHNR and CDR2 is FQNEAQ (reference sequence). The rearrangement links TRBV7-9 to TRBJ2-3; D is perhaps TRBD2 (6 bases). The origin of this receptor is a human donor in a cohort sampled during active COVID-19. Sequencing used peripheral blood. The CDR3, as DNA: TGTGCCAGTCCGGGGTTAGCGGGCACAGATACGCAGTATTTT. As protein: CASPGLAGTDTQYF.